A selection of T cell receptor beta chains follows, all from one sample in a study of T cell responses to AZD1222 COVID-19 vaccine. Profiled with immunoSEQ multiplex PCR; TCRdb holds only in-frame clones, not every one. Of some 170,000 clones listed, approximately 91% are singletons. This material consisted of peripheral blood, taken on day 0 of AZD1222 vaccination. These receptors were collected from an adult in good health. Each CDR3 is given with its conserved first and last residue. A D gene is named only where the DNA matches it firmly. Clone size is not always given. Where it is, it says once, few, many or a class for expanded clones.

V: TRBV30
J: TRBJ2-2
size: .
D: .
CDR3: CAWNLAGATGELFF
DNA: TGTGCCTGGAATTTGGCAGGGGCCACCGGGGAGCTGTTTTTT

V: TRBV6-4
J: TRBJ2-3
size: few
D: TRBD2
CDR3: CASSSTSGGGTDTQYF
DNA: TGTGCCAGCAGTTCGACTAGCGGGGGCGGCACAGATACGCAGTATTTT

V: TRBV4-2
J: TRBJ2-5
size: .
D: .
CDR3: CASSQAGGPRQETQYF
DNA: TGTGCCAGCAGCCAAGCCGGGGGGCCGCGGCAAGAGACCCAGTACTTC

V: TRBV9
J: TRBJ2-7
size: .
D: .
CDR3: CASSARGDSQAYEQYF
DNA: TGTGCCAGCAGCGCGCGCGGGGACAGCCAAGCCTACGAGCAGTACTTC

V: TRBV10-3
J: TRBJ1-1
size: .
D: .
CDR3: CAISETGNEAFF
DNA: TGTGCCATCAGTGAGACAGGGAATGAAGCTTTCTTT

V: TRBV5-4
J: TRBJ1-1
size: .
D: .
CDR3: CASSYPDGNTEAFF
DNA: TGTGCCAGCAGCTACCCCGACGGGAACACTGAAGCTTTCTTT

V: TRBV5-8
J: TRBJ1-1
size: few
D: TRBD1
CDR3: CASSRGQGNTEAFF
DNA: TGTGCCAGCAGCCGGGGACAGGGGAACACTGAAGCTTTCTTT

V: TRBV29-1
J: TRBJ1-2
size: .
D: TRBD1
CDR3: CSASGGRDYGYTF
DNA: TGCAGCGCGTCAGGGGGGAGGGACTATGGCTACACCTTC

V: TRBV5-1
J: TRBJ2-7
size: .
D: .
CDR3: CASSLYTSSYEQYF
DNA: TGCGCCAGCAGCTTGTACACCTCATCCTACGAGCAGTACTTC

V: TRBV5-5
J: TRBJ1-2
size: few
D: TRBD1
CDR3: CASSLEQGAFYGYTF
DNA: TGTGCCAGCAGCTTGGAACAGGGGGCTTTCTATGGCTACACCTTC

V: TRBV6-2/TRBV6-3
J: TRBJ1-2
size: .
D: .
CDR3: CASSERGRTNYGYTF
DNA: TGTGCCAGCAGCGAACGGGGACGGACGAACTATGGCTACACCTTC

V: TRBV4-1
J: TRBJ2-7
size: .
D: .
CDR3: CASSPRVDSSYEQYF
DNA: TGCGCCAGCAGCCCCCGGGTGGACAGCTCCTACGAGCAGTACTTC

V: TRBV5-1
J: TRBJ2-3
size: .
D: TRBD1
CDR3: CASSSGQVGAGTDTQYF
DNA: TGCGCCAGCAGCTCAGGACAGGTGGGGGCTGGCACAGATACGCAGTATTTT

V: TRBV28
J: TRBJ1-2
size: .
D: .
CDR3: CASLESYGYTF
DNA: TGTGCCAGCCTAGAGAGCTATGGCTACACCTTC

V: TRBV7-9
J: TRBJ1-3
size: .
D: .
CDR3: CASSSYKGSGNTIYF
DNA: TGTGCCAGCAGCTCATATAAGGGGTCTGGAAACACCATATATTTT

V: TRBV6-5
J: TRBJ1-1
size: .
D: .
CDR3: CASTKGWNTEAFF
DNA: TGTGCCAGTACCAAGGGCTGGAACACTGAAGCTTTCTTT

V: TRBV7-2
J: TRBJ2-7
size: .
D: TRBD2
CDR3: CASSRGTSGPSSYEQYF
DNA: TGTGCCAGCAGCCGCGGGACTAGCGGGCCGAGCTCCTACGAGCAGTACTTC

V: TRBV7-3
J: TRBJ2-1
size: .
D: TRBD2
CDR3: CASSLVGGEFAYNEQFF
DNA: TGTGCCAGCAGCTTAGTCGGGGGGGAATTCGCCTACAATGAGCAGTTCTTC

V: TRBV28
J: TRBJ1-1
size: .
D: .
CDR3: CASSSLSSNTEAFF
DNA: TGTGCCAGCAGTTCCCTATCCTCAAACACTGAAGCTTTCTTT

V: TRBV18
J: TRBJ2-1
size: .
D: .
CDR3: CASSPGPTDNEQFF
DNA: TGTGCCAGCTCCCCGGGTCCTACCGACAATGAGCAGTTCTTC

V: TRBV24-1
J: TRBJ1-4
size: .
D: .
CDR3: CATSQGRLNEKLFF
DNA: TGTGCCACCAGTCAGGGACGCTTAAATGAAAAACTGTTTTTT

V: TRBV10-1
J: TRBJ1-1
size: .
D: .
CDR3: CASSVAVATEAFF
DNA: TGCGCCAGCAGTGTCGCGGTTGCGACTGAAGCTTTCTTT

V: TRBV25-1
J: TRBJ2-6
size: .
D: .
CDR3: CASCLGGSGANVLTF
DNA: TGTGCCAGCTGCCTGGGGGGTTCTGGGGCCAACGTCCTGACTTTC

V: TRBV9
J: TRBJ1-6
size: once
D: .
CDR3: CASSEAAGVSSPLHF
DNA: TGTGCCAGCAGCGAAGCAGCGGGGGTAAGTTCACCCCTCCACTTT

V: TRBV30
J: TRBJ1-2
size: .
D: .
CDR3: CAWVNKGRALDGYTF
DNA: TGTGCCTGGGTCAACAAGGGCAGGGCTTTGGATGGCTACACCTTC

V: TRBV30
J: TRBJ1-3
size: few
D: .
CDR3: CAWSVGMISGNTIYF
DNA: TGTGCCTGGAGTGTCGGTATGATTTCTGGAAACACCATATATTTT

V: TRBV19
J: TRBJ1-2
size: few
D: .
CDR3: CASSISDSGYTF
DNA: TGTGCCAGTAGTATTTCGGATTCGGGCTACACCTTC

V: TRBV5-4
J: TRBJ2-1
size: .
D: .
CDR3: CASSLAQGEQFF
DNA: TGTGCCAGCAGCTTGGCACAGGGTGAGCAGTTCTTC

V: TRBV24-1
J: TRBJ2-3
size: .
D: .
CDR3: CATEDADTQYF
DNA: TGTGCCACCGAAGACGCAGATACGCAGTATTTT

V: TRBV5-6
J: TRBJ2-5
size: .
D: TRBD2
CDR3: CASSEEASGGWYQETQYF
DNA: TGTGCCAGCAGCGAGGAGGCTAGCGGTGGATGGTACCAAGAGACCCAGTACTTC

V: TRBV5-1
J: TRBJ2-1
size: .
D: .
CDR3: CASSLGGVGDEQFF
DNA: TGCGCCAGCAGCTTGGGCGGGGTTGGAGATGAGCAGTTCTTC

V: TRBV11-3
J: TRBJ2-3
size: .
D: TRBD2
CDR3: CASSPRTSGASTDTQYF
DNA: TGTGCCAGCAGCCCTCGGACTAGCGGAGCTAGCACAGATACGCAGTATTTT

V: TRBV11-3
J: TRBJ2-3
size: .
D: .
CDR3: CASSLDGHLTDTQYF
DNA: TGTGCCAGCAGCTTAGACGGACACCTCACAGATACGCAGTATTTT

V: TRBV19
J: TRBJ2-3
size: .
D: TRBD1
CDR3: CASSPRTGGNTDTQYF
DNA: TGTGCCAGTAGTCCGCGGACAGGGGGCAACACAGATACGCAGTATTTT

V: TRBV28
J: TRBJ2-1
size: .
D: TRBD2
CDR3: CASSLWTSGRGGEQFF
DNA: TGTGCCAGCAGTTTATGGACTAGCGGGAGAGGGGGTGAGCAGTTCTTC

V: TRBV5-4
J: TRBJ2-7
size: .
D: .
CDR3: CASTLGGREGYEQYF
DNA: TGTGCCAGCACCCTAGGGGGCAGGGAGGGCTACGAGCAGTACTTC

V: TRBV27
J: TRBJ1-5
size: .
D: .
CDR3: CASSSLGRPNQPQHF
DNA: TGTGCCAGCAGCTCATTGGGGAGGCCTAATCAGCCCCAGCATTTT

V: TRBV9
J: TRBJ2-5
size: .
D: TRBD2
CDR3: CASSVTSGNGETQYF
DNA: TGTGCCAGCAGCGTGACTAGCGGGAACGGCGAGACCCAGTACTTC

V: TRBV15
J: TRBJ1-6
size: .
D: .
CDR3: CATSGENRNSPLHF
DNA: TGTGCCACCAGCGGAGAGAACCGGAATTCACCCCTCCACTTT

V: TRBV5-1
J: TRBJ2-7
size: .
D: .
CDR3: CASSLGSFSSYEQYF
DNA: TGCGCCAGCAGCTTGGGCAGTTTCAGCTCCTACGAGCAGTACTTC

V: TRBV19
J: TRBJ2-6
size: .
D: TRBD1
CDR3: CASSMGQGRTGANVLTF
DNA: TGTGCCAGTAGTATGGGACAGGGGAGGACTGGGGCCAACGTCCTGACTTTC

V: TRBV5-4
J: TRBJ2-3
size: .
D: TRBD1
CDR3: CASSFRGQANTDTQYF
DNA: TGTGCCAGCAGCTTCAGGGGGCAGGCCAACACAGATACGCAGTATTTT

V: TRBV7-3
J: TRBJ1-3
size: .
D: .
CDR3: CASSSAGAGNTIYF
DNA: TGTGCCAGCAGCTCAGCGGGGGCTGGAAACACCATATATTTT

V: TRBV5-5
J: TRBJ2-2
size: .
D: TRBD1
CDR3: CASSFRQGTTGELFF
DNA: TGTGCCAGCAGCTTCCGACAGGGGACCACCGGGGAGCTGTTTTTT

V: TRBV6-6
J: TRBJ2-3
size: .
D: .
CDR3: CASSQGFTSTDTQYF
DNA: TGTGCCAGCAGCCAGGGGTTTACTAGCACAGATACGCAGTATTTT

V: TRBV18
J: TRBJ1-5
size: .
D: TRBD1
CDR3: CASSPGQGTVRPQHF
DNA: TGTGCCAGCTCACCCGGACAGGGTACAGTTCGGCCCCAGCATTTT

V: TRBV5-6
J: TRBJ2-7
size: .
D: TRBD2
CDR3: CASSLIGLAGDNEQYF
DNA: TGTGCCAGCAGCTTGATTGGACTAGCGGGAGACAACGAGCAGTACTTC

V: TRBV28
J: TRBJ2-1
size: .
D: TRBD2
CDR3: CASSLAVSYNEQFF
DNA: TGTGCCAGCAGTCTAGCGGTCTCCTACAATGAGCAGTTCTTC

V: TRBV7-9
J: TRBJ1-1
size: once
D: TRBD1
CDR3: CASTADRENTEAFF
DNA: TGTGCCAGCACGGCAGACAGGGAAAACACTGAAGCTTTCTTT

V: TRBV5-6
J: TRBJ1-6
size: .
D: TRBD1
CDR3: CASSLEQGVNYNSPLHF
DNA: TGTGCCAGCAGCTTGGAACAGGGGGTTAACTATAATTCACCCCTCCACTTT

V: TRBV19
J: TRBJ2-1
size: .
D: TRBD2
CDR3: CASSTGASGHNEQFF
DNA: TGTGCCAGTAGTACTGGGGCTAGCGGACACAATGAGCAGTTCTTC

V: TRBV9
J: TRBJ2-7
size: few
D: .
CDR3: CASSVGPSNEQYF
DNA: TGTGCCAGCAGCGTTGGGCCTTCGAACGAGCAGTACTTC